This record covers a single T cell receptor (beta chain). The source of the sample is a study of blood T cell repertoires in COVID-19. Study-level background: Whether acute or convalescent, the COVID-19 samples came from the United States, Italy and Spain. From T cells, B-cell-depleted T cells, or PBMCs came the material, which was cDNA or gDNA.

With 3 bases clipped from V and 5 bases from J, the junction kept 6 bases outside the gene matches. In germline, CDR1 is SGHRS, CDR2 YFSETQ. There are 14 residues in the CDR3. Authors' data handling: Amplification from reference gene primers served as the basis for estimated nucleated cell counts. Using immunoSEQ multiplex PCR, the repertoire was profiled, and TCRdb retains in-frame clones only, with some absent. The DNA gave D and trimming, while V, J and clone size come from that table. The sample includes 100,000 or so clones, 80% to 85% seen only once; the top ten take roughly 37%. The chain carries TRBV5-1 and TRBJ2-5; the match to TRBD1 covers 8 bases. What was sequenced was peripheral blood. This receptor was obtained from an elderly man with acute or convalescent COVID-19. The CDR3 region is CASSSARQGETQYF. The CDR3 DNA is TGCGCCAGCAGCTCCGCCCGACAGGGGGAGACCCAGTACTTC.